The 20 T cell receptor beta chains given below trace back to one sample, sequenced in a study of cytomegalovirus exposure and HLA in healthy donors. The primer mix had 60 Vbeta and 13 Jbeta primers. TCRdb's table, derived via immunoSEQ multiplex PCR, lists solely in-frame clones and lacks some. The sample shows under 120,000 clones, and about 0.59% sits with its ten largest clones. The specimen was PBMCs. Receptors originate from a man aged 50-59 years in good health and CMV-seronegative.

The chain combines TRBV6-6 with TRBJ1-5; D might be TRBD1 (6 bases). V was cut by 3 bases and J by 3 bases, with 9 bases left in between. The V gene's germline CDR1 is MNHNY and CDR2 SVGAGI (reference sequence). CDR3 length: 14 residues. DNA of the CDR3: TGTGCCAGCAGTTATTGGGGGCCCAATCAGCCCCAGCATTTT. Protein product: CASSYWGPNQPQHF.

The rearrangement uses TRBV18 and TRBJ2-5; tentative D call: TRBD2 (5 bases). Per germline, CDR1 KGHSH and CDR2 LQKENI. The CDR3 has 15 residues. V lost 4 bases to trimming and J lost 0 bases, with 12 bases between them. CDR3 region: CASSRGLGYQETQYF. For the CDR3, the DNA is TGTGCCAGCTCACGAGGGCTGGGGTACCAAGAGACCCAGTACTTC. The whole variable domain, filled in from reference TRBV18 and TRBJ2-5, reads NAGVMQNPRHLVRRRGQEARLRCSPMKGHSHVYWYRQLPEEGLKFMVYLQKENIIDESGMPKERFSAEFPKEGPSILRIQQVVRGDSAAYFCASSRGLGYQETQYFGPGTRLLVL.

This CDR3 is CASSLSGTGEDEQYF. For the CDR3, the DNA is TGTGCCAGCAGCTTATCCGGGACAGGGGAGGACGAGCAGTACTTC. The chain carries TRBV7-8 and TRBJ2-7; TRBD1 agrees at 10 bases. Trimming at V came to 2 bases and at J to 5 bases, leaving 6 bases not matched to a gene. CDR1 and CDR2 from the germline V gene are SGHVS and FQNEAQ. The CDR3 length is 15 residues.

The V and J genes are TRBV2 and TRBJ2-5; D is perhaps TRBD2 (5 bases). Per the germline V gene, CDR1 is SNHLY and CDR2 is FYNNEI. There are 14 residues in the CDR3. V lost 0 bases, J lost 7 bases, and 12 bases lay in between. The CDR3 nucleotides read TGTGCCAGCAGTGAAGCTCTCGGAGAGGGGACCCAGTACTTC. It is translated as CASSEALGEGTQYF.

The V and J genes are TRBV10-1 and TRBJ2-7; tentatively, D is TRBD1 (6 bases). The CDR3 spans 12 residues. V lost 1 base to trimming and J lost 5 bases, with 6 bases between them. Per germline, CDR1 WNHNN and CDR2 SYGVQD (reference sequence). CDR3 nucleotide sequence: TGCGCCAGCAGTGAGTGGGGGCACGAGCAGTACTTC. Translated: CASSEWGHEQYF.

The CDR3 bases are TGTGCCAGCAGCTTAGTCGCCAGCCAAGAGACCCAGTACTTC. This sequence encodes CASSLVASQETQYF. V and J are TRBV7-2 and TRBJ2-5; no clear D. V was pared by 1 base and J by 1 base, with 7 bases between. This CDR3 has 14 amino acids. Germline lookup yields CDR1 SGHTA and CDR2 FQGNSA.

The chain combines TRBV6-5 with TRBJ2-3; 7 nucleotides line up with TRBD1. The CDR3 consists of 13 residues. The germline CDR1 and CDR2 sequences are MNHEY and SVGAGI. The trim removed 6 bases at V and 11 bases at J, leaving 11 bases unmatched. This chain's CDR3 is CASSLSKAGGQYF. The DNA for the CDR3 is TGTGCCAGCAGCCTATCCAAAGCAGGGGGGCAGTATTTT.

This chain joins TRBV5-1 and TRBJ2-7; 7 nucleotides align to TRBD1. The germline V gene has CDR1 SGHRS and CDR2 YFSETQ. The V gene end was trimmed by 4 bases and the J gene end by 5 bases; junction bases not matched to a gene: 15. The CDR3 runs 16 residues. The CDR3 DNA sequence: TGCGCCAGCAGCCCACCCCGACAGGGACCTGCCGACGAGCAGTACTTC. This encodes CASSPPRQGPADEQYF.

The rearrangement joins TRBV7-2 to TRBJ1-2; D perhaps matches TRBD1 (6 bases). This CDR3 spans 13 amino acids. V dropped 6 bases and J dropped 4 bases, with 12 bases sitting between them. The germline gives CDR1 SGHTA, CDR2 FQGNSA. For the CDR3, the DNA is TGTGCCAGCAGTCAAGGACAGACCTATGGCTACACCTTC. Its protein product is CASSQGQTYGYTF.

This chain links TRBV7-9 with TRBJ1-1; D unclear. Deletions cut 2 bases from V and 1 base from J, with 11 bases between. This CDR3 contains 15 residues. Germline assignment: CDR1 SEHNR and CDR2 FQNEAQ (reference sequence). CDR3 residues: CASSLSAQWNTEAFF. CDR3 sequence (DNA): TGTGCCAGCAGCTTAAGTGCCCAGTGGAACACTGAAGCTTTCTTT. The variable domain in full, with the rest retrieved from reference TRBV7-9 and TRBJ1-1, is DTGVSQNPRHKITKRGQNVTFRCDPISEHNRLYWYRQTLGQGPEFLTYFQNEAQLEKSRLLSDRFSAERPKGSFSTLEIQRTEQGDSAMYLCASSLSAQWNTEAFFGQGTRLTVV.

The chain couples TRBV9 to TRBJ2-1; maybe TRBD2 (6 bases). This CDR3 comprises 16 residues. V shed 4 bases and J shed 6 bases, with 20 bases lying between them. The V gene's germline CDR1 is SGDLS and CDR2 YYNGEE. The CDR3 DNA sequence: TGTGCCAGCAGCTTCCCCCGGCGGGGTTTGGGCAATGAGCAGTTCTTC. It translates to CASSFPRRGLGNEQFF.

The rearrangement joins TRBV10-3 to TRBJ2-1; TRBD2 matches 12 bases. V lost 7 bases and J lost 6; bases outside the gene matches: 4. In germline, CDR1 is ENHRY, CDR2 SYGVKD. CDR3 length: 14 amino acids. The DNA of the CDR3 is TGTGCCATCAACATGGGACTAGCGGGCAATGAGCAGTTCTTC. It specifies CAINMGLAGNEQFF.

The chain joins TRBV2 to TRBJ1-2, with D maybe TRBD1 (6 bases). V lost 5 bases to trimming and J lost 0 bases, with 13 bases between them. In germline, CDR1 is SNHLY, CDR2 FYNNEI. The CDR3 contains 15 residues. The CDR3 sequence is CASSPRDTANYGYTF. The CDR3 DNA is TGTGCCAGCAGTCCACGGGACACCGCTAACTATGGCTACACCTTC.

This sequence joins TRBV29-1 and TRBJ1-2; D unresolved. The V end was cut by 4 bases, the J end by 4 bases, with 19 bases between. The CDR3 has 15 amino acids. Per germline, CDR1 SQVTM and CDR2 ANQGSEA. The CDR3 protein is CSVGGPDRGIYGYTF. Written as DNA, the CDR3 is TGCAGCGTTGGCGGTCCCGATAGAGGTATCTATGGCTACACCTTC.

V usage is TRBV6-1 and J usage is TRBJ2-7; a possible D gene is TRBD2 (6 bases). Trimming took 6 bases from V and 9 from J, leaving 21 bases between them. CDR1 is MNHNS, CDR2 SASEGT, per germline. The CDR3 spans 14 residues. For the CDR3, the DNA is TGTGCCAGCAGGCACTTAGATGGGGGGTTCTGGCAGTACTTC. The encoded protein is CASRHLDGGFWQYF.

The CDR3, as DNA: TGTGCCAGTCTTGGACGGGAGAACACTGAAGCTTTCTTT. As protein: CASLGRENTEAFF. The chain is built from TRBV19 and TRBJ1-1; D is unclear. This CDR3 region has 13 residues. V was trimmed by 8 bases and J by 1 base, leaving 11 bases between them. The V gene's germline CDR1 is LNHDA and CDR2 SQIVND (reference sequence).

This rearrangement joins TRBV14 to TRBJ2-1; D unclear. V dropped 1 base and J dropped 5 bases, with 6 bases sitting between them. CDR1 is SGHDN and CDR2 is FVKESK in the germline V gene. The CDR3 runs 13 residues. CDR3: CASSQGLDNEQFF. CDR3 DNA sequence: TGTGCCAGCAGCCAAGGACTCGACAATGAGCAGTTCTTC.

V gene TRBV28 combines with J gene TRBJ1-5; 8 bases match TRBD1. CDR1 and CDR2 (germline): MDHEN, SYDVKM. This CDR3 has 14 residues. V was clipped by 7 bases and J by 7 bases; unmatched bases: 9. In DNA, the CDR3 is TGTGCCAGCACTCAGCAGGGGGCAGGACAGCCCCAGCATTTT. The encoded protein is CASTQQGAGQPQHF.

The gene calls are TRBV15 and TRBJ1-2; D is possibly TRBD1 (6 bases). The V end was cut by 1 base, the J end by 4 bases, with 22 bases between. The CDR3 is made up of 18 amino acids. CDR1 is LNHNV and CDR2 is YYDKDF in the germline V gene (reference sequence). In nucleotides, the CDR3 is TGTGCCACCAGCAGAGGATTTGGACTCGACAGGCAGTTCTATGGCTACACCTTC. Translating gives CATSRGFGLDRQFYGYTF.

The genes are TRBV9 and TRBJ2-7; D might be TRBD2 (6 bases). This CDR3 region has 15 residues. Germline values: CDR1 SGDLS, CDR2 YYNGEE. V was pared by 0 bases and J by 2 bases, with 12 bases between. CDR3: CASSVASGLPYEQYF. The DNA for the CDR3 is TGTGCCAGCAGCGTAGCTTCGGGACTTCCCTACGAGCAGTACTTC.